The clone carrying this T cell receptor (beta chain) was picked up many times. This record comes from a study of blood T cells in healthy people across ages. The germline V gene has CDR1 MNHEY and CDR2 SMNVEV (reference sequence). CDR3 length equals 14 residues. The V and J ends lost 8 bases and 1 base respectively, with 9 bases between them. Sample-barcoded 5' priming and a J-beta primer mix drove a second PCR of about 7 to 11 cycles. TCRdb used MiXCR to reprocess the 5' RACE reads, holding one entry per CDR3 protein. The sample consists of about 2 million distinct CDR3 sequences, 49% of them appearing once.

The TCR sequence derives from a woman in her 40s in good health. The chain uses TRBV27 and TRBJ2-6, with D hard to call. The sequenced material came from blood. The CDR3 DNA is TGTGCCAGCTCACCAATTTCTGGGGCCAACGTCCTGACTTTC. Its protein is CASSPISGANVLTF.